Each of the 5 T cell receptor beta chains below was sequenced from the same sample in a study of cytomegalovirus exposure and HLA in healthy donors. With 60 Vbeta and 13 Jbeta primers, the PCR was carried out. TCRdb's table, derived via immunoSEQ multiplex PCR, lists solely in-frame clones and lacks some. Among 95,000 to 150,000 clones, roughly 80% were seen once, and the ten largest hold 30%. Sequenced sample: PBMCs. Receptors originate from a man aged 55 to 69 in good health and CMV-seropositive.

This clone was seen a single time. The chain links TRBV5-1 to TRBJ1-1; 8 bases fit TRBD1. Germline CDR1 reads SGHRS; CDR2 reads YFSETQ. CDR3 length: 14 residues. J was trimmed by 1 base and V by 7 bases; bases with no gene match: 6. CDR3 protein: CASGRTGTNTEAFF. In DNA form, the CDR3 reads TGCGCCAGCGGGAGGACAGGGACGAACACTGAAGCTTTCTTT.

The rearrangement joins TRBV7-9 to TRBJ1-4, with D perhaps TRBD1 (5 bases). CDR3 length: 13 residues. V lost 7 bases and J lost 8, with 14 bases in between. The germline V gene has CDR1 SEHNR and CDR2 FQNEAQ (reference sequence). CDR3 protein: CASTKVGGEKLFF. CDR3 coding DNA: TGTGCCAGCACCAAGGTGGGGGGGGAAAAACTGTTTTTT. Full variable domain (rest looked up from reference TRBV7-9 and TRBJ1-4): DTGVSQNPRHKITKRGQNVTFRCDPISEHNRLYWYRQTLGQGPEFLTYFQNEAQLEKSRLLSDRFSAERPKGSFSTLEIQRTEQGDSAMYLCASTKVGGEKLFFGSGTQLSVL.

This clone was counted a few times. The chain carries TRBV30 and TRBJ1-1, with 7 positions matching TRBD1. V lost 3 bases, J lost 4 bases, and 5 bases stayed unmatched. Per the germline V gene, CDR1 is GTSNPN and CDR2 is SVGIG (reference sequence). This CDR3 is built from 13 residues. CDR3 protein: CAWRNRGGTEAFF. The CDR3 coding sequence is TGTGCCTGGAGAAACAGGGGCGGCACTGAAGCTTTCTTT.

The chain is built from TRBV2 and TRBJ2-3, with 8 bases matching TRBD2. The J segment lost 1 base and the V segment lost 7 bases, leaving 1 base of the junction unmatched. The CDR3 has 13 residues. Germline V gives CDR1 SNHLY, CDR2 FYNNEI. CDR3 nucleotide sequence: TGTGCCAGCACCGGGAGGGGCACAGATACGCAGTATTTT. Its translation is CASTGRGTDTQYF.

The rearrangement links TRBV7-3 to TRBJ2-5, with TRBD2 matching 9 bases. This CDR3 has 15 amino acids. Losses at the gene ends were 7 bases for V and 2 bases for J; bases not matched to a gene: 8. Germline CDR1 and CDR2: SGHTA and FQGTGA. CDR3 sequence: CASTQRLAGQETQYF. CDR3 bases: TGTGCCAGCACCCAGAGGCTAGCGGGACAAGAGACCCAGTACTTC.